The 10 T cell receptor beta chains given below trace back to one sample, sequenced in a study of cytomegalovirus exposure and HLA in healthy donors. The study ran its PCR with 60 Vbeta and 13 Jbeta primers. Clones were sequenced by immunoSEQ multiplex PCR, and TCRdb holds only the in-frame ones, with some missing. The sample includes about 96,000 clones, approximately 74% of them seen just once. Sequencing was done on a sample of PBMCs. Every receptor here comes from a woman aged 70-85 years in good health and CMV-seropositive.

This clone was recorded a few times. The chain has TRBV19 and TRBJ2-7, with TRBD2 matching 9 bases. Germline lookup yields CDR1 LNHDA and CDR2 SQIVND (reference sequence). The trim removed 2 bases at V and 0 bases at J, leaving 5 bases unmatched. The length of the CDR3 is 16 residues. As DNA, the CDR3 is TGTGCCAGTAGTATAACCAGCGGGGGGACCTCCTACGAGCAGTACTTC. Protein sequence: CASSITSGGTSYEQYF.

The chain links TRBV10-3 to TRBJ1-1; 10 bases fit TRBD1. The CDR3 is made up of 17 amino acids. The germline CDR1 and CDR2 sequences are ENHRY and SYGVKD. The junction had 12 bases not matched to a gene; V was cut back by 8 bases and J by 0 bases. The CDR3 sequence is CAIQTGTGVGMNTEAFF. The CDR3 nucleotides are TGTGCCATCCAAACCGGGACAGGGGTCGGTATGAACACTGAAGCTTTCTTT.

V is TRBV19 and J is TRBJ1-6; TRBD1 aligns across 8 bases. The V gene end was trimmed by 2 bases and the J gene end by 4 bases; junction bases not matched to a gene: 1. Germline assignment: CDR1 LNHDA and CDR2 SQIVND (reference sequence). This CDR3 has 15 residues. CDR3 in DNA: TGTGCCAGTAGTATAAGGGACAGGTATAATTCACCCCTCCACTTT. This translates into CASSIRDRYNSPLHF.

This chain joins TRBV7-2 and TRBJ2-7, with 10 bases identical to TRBD2. This CDR3 contains 15 residues. V trimming: 5 bases; J trimming: 2 bases; junction bases outside the gene matches: 6. The germline V gene has CDR1 SGHTA and CDR2 FQGNSA. CDR3 nucleotide sequence: TGTGCCAGCAGCACATCTAGCGGGGGCACCTACGAGCAGTACTTC. It encodes CASSTSSGGTYEQYF.

V gene TRBV7-9 combines with J gene TRBJ2-2, with 7 bases lining up with TRBD1. Per germline, CDR1 SEHNR and CDR2 FQNEAQ (reference sequence). CDR3 length: 15 residues. V gave up 5 bases and J gave up 7 bases; unmatched junction bases: 10. The CDR3 DNA reads TGTGCCAGCAGCCTTCGGACAGGACCCCTCGGGGAGCTGTTTTTT. Protein sequence: CASSLRTGPLGELFF.

The rearrangement uses TRBV6-6 and TRBJ2-7, with 11 bases that match TRBD1. J gave up 3 bases and V 6 bases, and 4 bases lay outside the gene matches. This CDR3 spans 14 amino acids. Germline V gene data show CDR1 as MNHNY and CDR2 as SVGAGI (reference sequence). CDR3 in amino acids: CASRSGTGGYEQYF. As DNA, the CDR3 is TGTGCCAGCAGGAGCGGGACAGGGGGCTACGAGCAGTACTTC.

In this sample, this clone turned up once. This rearrangement joins TRBV19 to TRBJ2-2; perhaps TRBD2 as D (6 bases). The CDR3 length is 12 residues. CDR1 is LNHDA, CDR2 SQIVND, per germline (reference sequence). Trimming removed 9 bases from V and 7 bases from J, with 12 bases in between. CDR3 sequence: CASKERVGELFF. The CDR3 DNA reads TGTGCCAGCAAGGAGCGGGTCGGGGAGCTGTTTTTT.

V gene TRBV6-5 combines with J gene TRBJ1-5, with unresolved D. The CDR3 covers 13 residues. Germline values: CDR1 MNHEY, CDR2 SVGAGI. V was shortened by 4 bases and J by 11 bases, with 15 bases between the two germline ends. In nucleotides, the CDR3 is TGTGCCAGCAGTTCCGGTAACCTCGGGGCCCAGCATTTT. This codes for CASSSGNLGAQHF.

The chain joins TRBV7-3 to TRBJ1-1; 8 bases align to TRBD1. After removal of 4 bases from V and 1 base from J, the junction contained 2 bases not matched to a gene. The length of the CDR3 is 14 residues. The germline gives CDR1 SGHTA, CDR2 FQGTGA. DNA for the CDR3: TGTGCCAGCAGCTCACAGGGGGGGAACACTGAAGCTTTCTTT. This sequence encodes CASSSQGGNTEAFF.

The V call is TRBV6-5, the J call TRBJ1-1, with TRBD1 as a possible D gene (6 bases). Germline CDR1 and CDR2: MNHEY and SVGAGI. Deletions cut 5 bases from V and 9 bases from J, with 13 bases between. This CDR3 contains 12 residues. The CDR3 reads CASSLPTGKAFF. The CDR3 region has the DNA TGTGCCAGCAGTCTTCCAACAGGGAAAGCTTTCTTT.